This is a list of T cell receptor beta chains from one sample in a study of a mutant IDH1 vaccine in newly diagnosed glioma. Using immunoSEQ multiplex PCR, the repertoire was profiled, and TCRdb retains in-frame clones only, with some absent. The table lists tens of thousands of clones, about 85% of them singletons. What these receptors recognize is not known. The input for sequencing was PBMCs, taken from a glioma patient whose treatment included an IDH1 peptide vaccine. Receptors were obtained from a man under 40 with glioma. Each CDR3 is given with its conserved first and last residue. D genes are given only for firm matches. Rows give clone size only sometimes, using once, few, many, or a class for an expanded clone.

TRBV19	.	TRBD1	TRBJ2-3	CASSILQGSTDTQYF	TGTGCCAGTAGTATATTACAGGGGTCAACAGATACGCAGTATTTT
TRBV5-8	.	TRBD2	TRBJ2-3	CASSLAGTSGGSTDTQYF	TGTGCCAGCAGCTTGGCCGGGACTAGCGGGGGGAGCACAGATACGCAGTATTTT
TRBV28	.	.	TRBJ2-2	CASTPGQFLGELFF	TGTGCCAGCACACCTGGACAGTTCCTAGGGGAGCTGTTTTTT
TRBV5-1	.	TRBD2	TRBJ2-1	CASSSSGGAEAEQFF	TGCGCCAGCAGCAGTAGCGGGGGGGCCGAGGCTGAGCAGTTCTTC
TRBV19	.	.	TRBJ2-3	CASSPTASTDTQYF	TGTGCCAGTAGTCCCACGGCCTCCACAGATACGCAGTATTTT
TRBV5-8	.	TRBD2	TRBJ2-3	CASSPPPGLAGDTQYF	TGTGCCAGCAGCCCCCCGCCGGGACTAGCAGGAGATACGCAGTATTTT
TRBV27	.	.	TRBJ2-7	CASNTGTPPYEQYF	TGTGCCAGCAATACTGGGACCCCACCCTACGAGCAGTACTTC
TRBV6-6	.	TRBD2	TRBJ2-1	CASLRDYPSSYNEQFF	TGTGCCAGCTTACGGGACTACCCGAGCTCCTACAATGAGCAGTTCTTC
TRBV6-1	.	TRBD1	TRBJ2-2	CASSRQGYTGELFF	TGTGCCAGCAGTAGACAGGGCTATACCGGGGAGCTGTTTTTT
TRBV9	few	.	TRBJ2-2	CASSVGANTGELFF	TGTGCCAGCAGCGTAGGGGCGAACACCGGGGAGCTGTTTTTT
TRBV2	.	TRBD2	TRBJ2-5	CASSVERGFQGTQYF	TGTGCCAGCAGTGTCGAGCGGGGCTTTCAGGGGACCCAGTACTTC
TRBV6-5	.	TRBD1	TRBJ1-5	CASSHDRGNQPQHF	TGTGCCAGCAGTCACGACAGGGGCAATCAGCCCCAGCATTTT
TRBV25-1	.	.	TRBJ2-7	CASSPSLAGSHEQYF	TGTGCCAGCAGTCCTTCCTTGGCGGGTTCCCATGAGCAGTACTTC
TRBV6-4	.	TRBD2	TRBJ2-1	CASSLAGGIGNEQFF	TGTGCCAGCAGTTTAGCGGGGGGTATCGGTAATGAGCAGTTCTTC
TRBV5-1	.	.	TRBJ1-2	CASSYGGVDGYTF	TGCGCCAGCAGTTATGGGGGAGTGGATGGCTACACCTTC
TRBV5-1	.	TRBD1	TRBJ1-2	CASRRGQGERLGYGYTF	TGCGCCAGCAGAAGGGGGCAGGGTGAACGGTTGGGCTATGGCTACACCTTC
TRBV10-2	.	TRBD1	TRBJ2-7	CASFRDRVEIVGYEQYF	TGCGCCAGCTTCCGGGACAGGGTCGAGATTGTGGGCTACGAGCAGTACTTC
TRBV5-1	.	.	TRBJ1-2	CASSLEIRATGNGYTF	TGCGCCAGCAGCTTGGAAATCAGGGCAACAGGGAATGGCTACACCTTC
TRBV7-9	.	TRBD2	TRBJ2-1	CASSPLAGGNNEQFF	TGTGCCAGCAGCCCCCTAGCGGGGGGCAACAATGAGCAGTTCTTC
TRBV18	once	TRBD1	TRBJ1-1	CASSPLGQGSSNTEAFF	TGTGCCAGCTCACCTCTTGGACAGGGTTCTTCGAACACTGAAGCTTTCTTT
TRBV11-2	.	.	TRBJ1-3	CASSFPSAGRGIGNTIYF	TGTGCCAGCAGTTTCCCTAGTGCGGGTCGTGGGATTGGAAACACCATATATTTT
TRBV14	.	TRBD1	TRBJ1-2	CASRPVNEQGANYGYTF	TGTGCCAGCAGACCCGTCAACGAGCAGGGGGCTAACTATGGCTACACCTTC
TRBV2	.	.	TRBJ2-2	CASERARTTTGELFF	TGTGCCAGCGAGCGCGCGCGCACCACCACCGGGGAGCTGTTTTTT
TRBV15	.	.	TRBJ2-1	CATSVEFSEQFF	TGTGCCACCAGCGTCGAGTTCAGTGAGCAGTTCTTC
TRBV7-2	.	.	TRBJ1-1	CASSPRRPEAFF	TGTGCCAGCAGCCCCCGCCGCCCTGAAGCTTTCTTT
TRBV28	.	.	TRBJ2-7	CASSERLLMYF	TGTGCCAGCAGTGAAAGACTACTAATGTACTTC
TRBV6-5	.	.	TRBJ2-1	CASSRQAENEQFF	TGTGCCAGCAGTCGACAGGCGGAGAATGAGCAGTTCTTC
TRBV7-6	.	TRBD1	TRBJ2-7	CASSLSSDRGSYEQYF	TGTGCCAGCAGCTTATCCTCGGACAGGGGCTCCTACGAGCAGTACTTC
TRBV7-9	once	.	TRBJ1-1	CASSQSQGWMEDTEAFF	TGTGCCAGCAGCCAATCGCAGGGTTGGATGGAGGACACTGAAGCTTTCTTT
TRBV5-1	.	TRBD1	TRBJ2-5	CASSLVRGLETQYF	TGCGCCAGCAGCTTGGTTAGGGGGCTAGAGACCCAGTACTTC
TRBV9	.	TRBD1	TRBJ2-5	CASSTGTGRQTQYF	TGTGCCAGCAGCACAGGGACAGGGCGCCAGACCCAGTACTTC
TRBV27	.	.	TRBJ1-2	CASSPRTGYGYTF	TGTGCCAGCAGTCCCCGTACTGGCTATGGCTACACCTTC
TRBV6-1	.	.	TRBJ2-7	CASSEAGQRHYEQYF	TGTGCCAGCAGTGAAGCGGGACAACGCCACTACGAGCAGTACTTC
TRBV6-1	.	TRBD1	TRBJ1-1	CASRNRGNTEAFF	TGTGCCAGCAGAAACAGGGGGAACACTGAAGCTTTCTTT
TRBV11-2	few	.	TRBJ1-3	CASSLSKWSGNTIYF	TGTGCCAGCAGCTTATCTAAATGGTCTGGAAACACCATATATTTT
TRBV29-1	few	.	TRBJ1-1	CSVVSGAEAFF	TGCAGCGTTGTGTCAGGGGCTGAAGCTTTCTTT
TRBV28	.	.	TRBJ1-1	CASRGQGNSEAFF	TGTGCCAGCAGGGGCCAGGGAAATTCAGAAGCTTTCTTT
TRBV5-1	.	.	TRBJ1-4	CASSLGQYEKLFF	TGCGCCAGCAGCTTGGGACAGTATGAAAAACTGTTTTTT
TRBV7-8	.	TRBD1	TRBJ2-5	CASSLGVRDRKETQYF	TGTGCCAGCAGCTTAGGTGTCCGGGACAGAAAAGAGACCCAGTACTTC
TRBV5-4	.	TRBD1	TRBJ1-2	CASSFYTGGDNYGYTF	TGTGCCAGCAGCTTTTACACAGGGGGCGACAACTATGGCTACACCTTC
TRBV4-1	.	TRBD1	TRBJ1-1	CASSQRGGLTEAFF	TGCGCCAGCAGCCAACGAGGGGGCCTCACTGAAGCTTTCTTT
TRBV5-6	.	.	TRBJ2-5	CASSLALEETQYF	TGTGCCAGCAGCCTGGCCCTGGAAGAGACCCAGTACTTC
TRBV10-2	.	TRBD1	TRBJ2-2	CASRTGVGANTGELFF	TGCGCCAGCCGGACAGGGGTTGGCGCGAACACCGGGGAGCTGTTTTTT
TRBV5-1	.	.	TRBJ2-3	CASSLGGTARTDTQYF	TGCGCCAGCAGCCTCGGAGGGACGGCCCGCACAGATACGCAGTATTTT